The rows below give T cell receptor beta chains drawn from one sample of a study of blood T cell repertoires in COVID-19. Some clones are missing from TCRdb's copy, which holds only in-frame ones; the method was immunoSEQ multiplex PCR. The repertoire holds 270,000 or so clones, with 70% to 90% as singletons. Input material: PBMCs or T cells enriched from blood (not recorded which). These receptors were collected from a woman between 50 and 59 years old who had been exposed to COVID-19. Each CDR3 is given with its conserved first and last residue. A D gene is named only where the DNA matches it firmly. Size is stated for part of the rows, as once, few or many counts, or as a class when the clone is expanded.

size,D,V,J,DNA,CDR3
-,-,TRBV28,TRBJ1-2,TGTGCCAGCAGTTTACTAGGCCTAGCGGGGGTAGATGGCTACACCTTC,CASSLLGLAGVDGYTF
-,TRBD1,TRBV5-1,TRBJ1-2,TGCGCCAGCAGCTTGGGGGGACAGGGAAGTGATGGCTACACCTTC,CASSLGGQGSDGYTF
-,TRBD1,TRBV7-8,TRBJ1-1,TGTGCCAGCAGCTTAGGTAACAGGGGCTTGACTGAAGCTTTCTTT,CASSLGNRGLTEAFF
-,-,TRBV5-1,TRBJ1-1,TGCGCCAGCAGCTTGGACCAGGGGTCGGGCACTGAAGCTTTCTTT,CASSLDQGSGTEAFF
-,TRBD1,TRBV11-2,TRBJ1-1,TGTGCCAGCAGCTACTTAAAGGCCCTCGGACAGGGAAAGAACACTGAAGCTTTCTTT,CASSYLKALGQGKNTEAFF
once,-,TRBV24-1,TRBJ1-4,TGTGCCACCAGTGAAGGGGGAACGGAGGAAAAACTGTTTTTT,CATSEGGTEEKLFF
-,TRBD1,TRBV19,TRBJ2-1,TGTGCCAGTGGAACCGGGACAGGGGGAAAACGCTCCTACAATGAGCAGTTCTTC,CASGTGTGGKRSYNEQFF
-,-,TRBV5-8,TRBJ1-3,TGTGCCAGCAGCTTAGGACACGGCTCTGGAAACACCATATATTTT,CASSLGHGSGNTIYF
-,TRBD1,TRBV19,TRBJ1-4,TGTGCCAGTAGCCTTGACAGGGGACTTAATGAAAAACTGTTTTTT,CASSLDRGLNEKLFF
-,TRBD1,TRBV11-2,TRBJ1-5,TGTGCCAGCAGCGCCGGACAGGGGAGGCCCCAGCATTTT,CASSAGQGRPQHF
-,TRBD1,TRBV19,TRBJ2-7,TGTGCCAGTAGCCATCCCCGACAGGGGAACTCCTACGAGCAGTACTTC,CASSHPRQGNSYEQYF
once,-,TRBV5-1,TRBJ1-1,TGCGCCAGCAAGGTCCCGGGACAAATGAACACTGAAGCTTTCTTT,CASKVPGQMNTEAFF
-,-,TRBV19,TRBJ1-1,TGTGCCAGTAGCGCACAGGAATACACTGAAGCTTTCTTT,CASSAQEYTEAFF
-,TRBD1,TRBV19,TRBJ2-7,TGTGCCAGTAGTCTGCGGCACAGATCCACAGGGGGACTCGAGCAGTACTTC,CASSLRHRSTGGLEQYF
few,TRBD1,TRBV5-1,TRBJ1-1,TGCGCCAGCAGGCGCGAAGGGACAGCGGACACTGAAGCTTTCTTT,CASRREGTADTEAFF
-,-,TRBV28,TRBJ1-4,TGTGCCAGCAGTCCGGACAGCAGAAACACTAATGAAAAACTGTTTTTT,CASSPDSRNTNEKLFF
medium-sized,TRBD1,TRBV6-6,TRBJ2-1,TGTGCCAGCAGTTACGGATCGACAGGGCTGGATGAGCAGTTCTTC,CASSYGSTGLDEQFF
-,TRBD1,TRBV10-3,TRBJ2-1,TGTGCCATCAGCATTGACAGGGTCAATGAGCAGTTCTTC,CAISIDRVNEQFF
-,-,TRBV7-2,TRBJ2-2,TGTGCCAGCAGCTTAGAGGGCAGGGCGGCCGGGGAGCTGTTTTTT,CASSLEGRAAGELFF
few,-,TRBV18,TRBJ1-5,TGTGCCAGCTCACCACCGCAGGGGAAGCCCCAGCATTTT,CASSPPQGKPQHF
-,-,TRBV5-8,TRBJ1-2,TGTGCCAGCAGCCGAGGGCTTAACTATGGCTACACCTTC,CASSRGLNYGYTF
-,-,TRBV5-5,TRBJ1-6,TGTGCCAGCAGCTTGGTCGGGGTCGTTTCCTATAATTCACCCCTCCACTTT,CASSLVGVVSYNSPLHF